This T cell receptor (beta chain) came from a study of blood T cell repertoires in COVID-19. Study information: Both acute and convalescent COVID-19 samples were obtained from the United States, Italy and Spain.

CDR3 length: 15 amino acids. Germline CDR1 is SGHNT and CDR2 is YYREEE (reference sequence). The V and J ends lost 4 bases and 7 bases, in that order; junction bases with no gene match: 7. In the original workflow: Reference gene primer amplification gave estimated nucleated cell counts. Profiling relied on immunoSEQ multiplex PCR, and the TCRdb table lists in-frame clones only, not all of them. V, J and clone size are those of that table, while D and trimming were read from the DNA. This sample has just under 350,000 clones; about 87% occur once, and the top ten carry about 6%. This receptor was identified in a woman aged 50 to 60 with COVID-19, enrolled during active disease. The rearrangement uses TRBV5-4 and TRBJ2-1; 11 nucleotides agree with TRBD2. Sequencing was done on a sample of peripheral blood. The CDR3 region is CASSTWTSGSNEQFF. The DNA of the CDR3 is TGTGCCAGCAGCACCTGGACTAGCGGGTCAAATGAGCAGTTCTTC.